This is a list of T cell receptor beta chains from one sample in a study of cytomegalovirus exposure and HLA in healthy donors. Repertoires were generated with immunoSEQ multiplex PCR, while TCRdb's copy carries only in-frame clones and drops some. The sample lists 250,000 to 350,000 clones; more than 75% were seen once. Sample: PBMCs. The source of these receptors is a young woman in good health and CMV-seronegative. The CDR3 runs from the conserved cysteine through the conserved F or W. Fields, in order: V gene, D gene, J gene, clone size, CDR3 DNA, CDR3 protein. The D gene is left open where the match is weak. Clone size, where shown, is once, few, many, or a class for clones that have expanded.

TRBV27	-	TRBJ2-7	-	TGTGCCAGCAGTTTATCCCGACTTTCCTACGAGCAGTACTTC	CASSLSRLSYEQYF
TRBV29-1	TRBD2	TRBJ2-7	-	TGCACCCCCGGCCCCGGAGCTAGCGGGAGTAGGGCTTACGAGCAGTACTTC	CTPGPGASGSRAYEQYF
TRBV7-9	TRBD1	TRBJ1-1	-	TGTGCCAGCAGCCGAACACCGGGACAGGGGAACACTGAAGCTTTCTTT	CASSRTPGQGNTEAFF
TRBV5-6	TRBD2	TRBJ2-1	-	TGTGCCAGCTCGAGACTAGCGGGAAGCAATGAGCAGTTCTTC	CASSRLAGSNEQFF
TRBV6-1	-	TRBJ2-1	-	TGTGCCAGCAGTGAAACAGCACTTAGCTCCTACAATGAGCAGTTCTTC	CASSETALSSYNEQFF
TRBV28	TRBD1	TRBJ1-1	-	TGTGCCAGCAGTTTGACAGGGACTGAAGCTTTCTTT	CASSLTGTEAFF
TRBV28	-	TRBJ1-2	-	TGTGCCAGCAGTTCCCGACCGACAGAGACTTCGTATGGCTACACCTTC	CASSSRPTETSYGYTF
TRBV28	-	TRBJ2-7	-	TGTGCCAGCAGTTTCGCCTACGAGCAGTACTTC	CASSFAYEQYF
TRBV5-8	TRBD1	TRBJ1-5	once	TGTGCCAGCAGCCAGGGACAGGGGGCTGGTCAGCCCCAGCATTTT	CASSQGQGAGQPQHF
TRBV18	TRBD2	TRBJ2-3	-	TGTGCCAGCTCACCCGGCGGGAGAAGCACAGATACGCAGTATTTT	CASSPGGRSTDTQYF
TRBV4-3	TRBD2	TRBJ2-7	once	TGCGCCAGCAGCCAAGATTTGGCGGGAGTCTACGAGCAGTACTTC	CASSQDLAGVYEQYF
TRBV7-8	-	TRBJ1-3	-	TGTGCCAGCAGCTTTTCCGGACAGGGAAACACCATATATTTT	CASSFSGQGNTIYF
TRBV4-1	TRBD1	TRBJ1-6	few	TGCGCCAGCAGTCCGGGACAGGGGTATTCACCCCTCCACTTT	CASSPGQGYSPLHF
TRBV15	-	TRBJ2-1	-	TGTGCCACCAGCAGAGGGGACAAAGACTCCTACAATGAGCAGTTCTTC	CATSRGDKDSYNEQFF
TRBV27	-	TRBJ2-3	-	TGTGCCAGCAGTCCCAGGCCGGTTGTAGATACGCAGTATTTT	CASSPRPVVDTQYF
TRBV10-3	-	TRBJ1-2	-	TGTGCCACCACAAACGAGCGGGGAGGCTACACCTTC	CATTNERGGYTF
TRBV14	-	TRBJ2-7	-	TGTGCCAGCAGCCAACTTTTGAGCGCGGGGTCCCCCCGCGGGCAGTACTTC	CASSQLLSAGSPRGQYF
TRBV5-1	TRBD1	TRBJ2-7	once	TGCGCCAGCAGCTTGACTGGACAGGCCTACGAGCAGTACTTC	CASSLTGQAYEQYF
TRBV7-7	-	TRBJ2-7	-	TGTGCCAGCAGCTTAATTGGGAGCTCCTACGAGCAGTACTTC	CASSLIGSSYEQYF
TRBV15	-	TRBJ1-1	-	TGTGCCACCAGCAGAGATCCTCCGGGGGTGTTAGGCCCATACGCTGAAGCTTTCTTT	CATSRDPPGVLGPYAEAFF
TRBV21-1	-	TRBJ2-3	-	TGTGCCAGCAGCCAGGCGGACAGCCGCCCAGATACGCAGTATTTT	CASSQADSRPDTQYF
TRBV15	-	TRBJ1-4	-	TGTGCCACCAGCAGAGACGGGGAAACTAATGAAAAACTGTTTTTT	CATSRDGETNEKLFF
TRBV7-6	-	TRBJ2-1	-	TGTGCCAGCAGCCCCCACGAGGGTGTGAATGAGCAGTTCTTC	CASSPHEGVNEQFF
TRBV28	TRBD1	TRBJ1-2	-	TGTGCCAGCAGTTCCCGGGACAGCAACTATGGCTACACCTTC	CASSSRDSNYGYTF
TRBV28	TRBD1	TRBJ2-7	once	TGTGCCAGCAGTTGGACAGGTCTCGAGCAGTACTTC	CASSWTGLEQYF
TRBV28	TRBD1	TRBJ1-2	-	TGTGCCAGCAGTCCTCGGACAGGCGGGGGGTATGGCTACACCTTC	CASSPRTGGGYGYTF
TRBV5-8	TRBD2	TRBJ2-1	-	TGTGCCAGCAGCGAAGGGACTAGCGGGAGGGACCGCAATGAGCAGTTCTTC	CASSEGTSGRDRNEQFF
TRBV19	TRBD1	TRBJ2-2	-	TGTGCCAGTAATCGACAGGGGACCGGGGAGCTGTTTTTT	CASNRQGTGELFF
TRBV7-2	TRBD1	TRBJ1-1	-	TGTGCCAGCAGTACTGACAGGGTAACGAACACTGAAGCTTTCTTT	CASSTDRVTNTEAFF
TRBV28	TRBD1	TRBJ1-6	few	TGTGCCAGCAGGTCGGGACAGGCGGGTGTTCTAAGTTCACCCCTCCACTTT	CASRSGQAGVLSSPLHF
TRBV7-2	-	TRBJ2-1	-	TGTGCCAGCAGCTTAGGAAGACAGGCGGATGAGCAGTTCTTC	CASSLGRQADEQFF
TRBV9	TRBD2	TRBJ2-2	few	TGTGCCAGCAGCGGGACTAGCGGGAGGGGAGGCACCGGGGAGCTGTTTTTT	CASSGTSGRGGTGELFF
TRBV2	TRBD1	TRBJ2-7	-	TGTGCCAGCAGTGAAACACCGACAGGGGTCATCTACGAGCAGTACTTC	CASSETPTGVIYEQYF
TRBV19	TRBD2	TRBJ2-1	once	TGTGCCAGTAGCACTAGCGGCAACAATGAGCAGTTCTTC	CASSTSGNNEQFF
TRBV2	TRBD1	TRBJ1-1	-	TGTGCCAGCAGTGAAACAGGGGGGGTGTATACTGAAGCTTTCTTT	CASSETGGVYTEAFF
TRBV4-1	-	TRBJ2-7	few	TGCGCCAGCAGCCAAGGAAGGGTCAGCGGCAGCTCCTACGAGCAGTACTTC	CASSQGRVSGSSYEQYF
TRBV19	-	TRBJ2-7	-	TGTGCCAGTAGTCCCCGAACCGTAACCTACGAGCAGTACTTC	CASSPRTVTYEQYF
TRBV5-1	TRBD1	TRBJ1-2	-	TGCGCCAGCAGAACTTGGGGGGAGACAGGGAATCGGGGCTACACCTTC	CASRTWGETGNRGYTF
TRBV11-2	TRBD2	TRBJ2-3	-	TGTGCCAGCAGAAGAGGGAGGGGTTTTACGGCAGATACGCAGTATTTT	CASRRGRGFTADTQYF
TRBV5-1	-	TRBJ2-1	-	TGCGCCAGCAGTGACACCCGCAATGAGCAGTTCTTC	CASSDTRNEQFF
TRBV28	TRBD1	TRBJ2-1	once	TGTGCCAGCAGTTTAACCGACAGGGAAGGTGAGCAGTTCTTC	CASSLTDREGEQFF
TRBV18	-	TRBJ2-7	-	TGTGCCAGCTCACCATTTGCCGGGAGCTCCTACGAGCAGTACTTC	CASSPFAGSSYEQYF
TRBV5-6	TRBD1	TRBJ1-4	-	TGTGCCAGCAGCTTGGACAGGGGTCTTAATGAAAAACTGTTTTTT	CASSLDRGLNEKLFF
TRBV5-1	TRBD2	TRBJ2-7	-	TGCGCCAGTCGAGAACTAGCGGGAGGATCCTACGAGCAGTACTTC	CASRELAGGSYEQYF
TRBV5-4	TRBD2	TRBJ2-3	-	TGTGCCAGCAAAGCGGGAGGCCAAGATACGCAGTATTTT	CASKAGGQDTQYF
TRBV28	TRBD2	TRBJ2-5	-	TGTGCCAGCAGTTTAGATTTAGCGGGAGGAGAGACCCAGTACTTC	CASSLDLAGGETQYF
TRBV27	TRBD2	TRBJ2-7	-	TGTGCCAGCAGGACTAGCGGGAGGTCCTACGAGCAGTACTTC	CASRTSGRSYEQYF
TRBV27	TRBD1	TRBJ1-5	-	TGTGCCAGCAGTTTCCTTGGGACAGAGAATCAGCCCCAGCATTTT	CASSFLGTENQPQHF
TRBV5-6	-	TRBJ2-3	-	TGTGCCAGCACGCCTATCCTTTCCACAGATACGCAGTATTTT	CASTPILSTDTQYF